One sample yielded the 30 T cell receptor beta chains listed below, sequenced in a study of OX40 agonist ivuxolimab in advanced cancers. Only in-frame clones appear in the TCRdb table, and some are missing; sequencing was by immunoSEQ multiplex PCR. Of over 60,000 clones in the sample, 70% to 90% are singletons; the top ten hold approximately 0.92%. The starting material was CD4+ or CD8+ T cells sorted from blood, obtained in a trial of the OX40 agonist ivuxolimab. These receptors all come from an adult with an advanced solid tumor such as melanoma, head and neck, liver or kidney cancer.

Only one count was recorded for this clone. The chain has TRBV15 and TRBJ1-1; TRBD1 is a possible D gene (5 bases). This CDR3 contains 13 residues. Deletions cut 1 base from V and 4 bases from J, with 7 bases between. The germline V gene has CDR1 LNHNV and CDR2 YYDKDF (reference sequence). CDR3 amino acids: CATSRVGGTEAFF. The CDR3 nucleotides read TGTGCCACCAGCAGAGTTGGGGGCACTGAAGCTTTCTTT.

The gene calls are TRBV5-4 and TRBJ2-5; D not certain. Germline CDR1 reads SGHNT; CDR2 reads YYREEE (reference sequence). The CDR3 sequence is 13 residues long. Trimming removed 3 bases from V and 1 base from J, with 7 bases in between. In DNA form, the CDR3 reads TGTGCCAGCAGCTCCTCCAGCCAAGAGACCCAGTACTTC. This codes for CASSSSSQETQYF.

This clone showed up just once. The chain recombines TRBV30 with TRBJ2-3; TRBD2 aligns across 9 bases. The germline CDR1 and CDR2 sequences are GTSNPN and SVGIG (reference sequence). The CDR3 sequence is 13 residues long. With V trimmed by 3 bases and J by 4 bases, 2 bases remained unmatched. In DNA, the CDR3 is TGTGCCTGGAGCGGGACTAGCCCAGATACGCAGTATTTT. Amino acids: CAWSGTSPDTQYF.

The DNA for the CDR3 is TGTGCCAGCAGTTTAGGAGGGACAGGGGGACAGTTCTTC. It encodes CASSLGGTGGQFF. The rearrangement links TRBV6-5 to TRBJ2-1, with 11 bases aligning to TRBD1. The J segment lost 13 bases and the V segment lost 4 bases, leaving 6 bases of the junction unmatched. Germline V lookup: CDR1 MNHEY, CDR2 SVGAGI. The CDR3 runs to 13 residues.

This chain links TRBV7-9 with TRBJ1-1; 7 nucleotides line up with TRBD1. Germline V CDR1 and CDR2: SEHNR, FQNEAQ (reference sequence). The CDR3 length is 16 residues. The trim removed 4 bases at V and 5 bases at J, leaving 13 bases unmatched. This CDR3 is CASSSLQGPLATEAFF. The DNA for the CDR3 is TGTGCCAGCAGCTCGCTACAGGGGCCCCTGGCTACTGAAGCTTTCTTT.

This sequence joins TRBV10-3 and TRBJ2-5; 9 nucleotides align to TRBD1. V trimming: 2 bases; J trimming: 3 bases; junction bases outside the gene matches: 10. Germline assignment: CDR1 ENHRY and CDR2 SYGVKD. The CDR3 totals 17 residues. Here the CDR3 reads CAISEHKLRQGEETQYF. The CDR3 DNA reads as TGTGCCATCAGTGAGCACAAATTAAGACAGGGGGAAGAGACCCAGTACTTC.

V usage is TRBV6-1 and J usage is TRBJ1-2, with D unclear. There are 12 residues in the CDR3. The V end was cut by 8 bases, the J end by 0 bases, with 7 bases between. Germline CDR1 MNHNS, CDR2 SASEGT. The DNA of the CDR3 is TGTGCCAGCTCCAACACTAACTATGGCTACACCTTC. Translated, it gives CASSNTNYGYTF.

This CDR3 is CASSYGSYGYTF. The DNA for the CDR3 is TGTGCCAGCAGTTACGGGAGCTATGGCTACACCTTC. J is TRBJ1-2 and V is TRBV6-5; D is ambiguous. This CDR3 has 12 residues. Trimming removed 2 bases at V and 4 bases at J, with 5 bases between. Germline V gene sequence: CDR1 MNHEY, CDR2 SVGAGI.

The V and J genes are TRBV6-1 and TRBJ2-7; 9 positions match TRBD1. Germline V CDR1 and CDR2: MNHNS, SASEGT. The CDR3 extends over 15 amino acids. Losses at the gene ends were 5 bases for V and 3 bases for J; bases not matched to a gene: 8. CDR3 region: CASSQTLGQGYEQYF. CDR3 bases: TGTGCCAGCAGTCAGACGTTGGGACAGGGCTACGAGCAGTACTTC.

CDR3 protein: CASSPFLNTDGYTF. DNA for the CDR3: TGCGCCAGCAGTCCCTTTTTAAATACCGATGGCTACACCTTC. V is TRBV4-3 and J is TRBJ1-2, with D hard to call. The CDR3 is 14 residues long. Germline-derived CDR1 and CDR2 are LGHNA and YSLEER. Trimming stripped 6 bases from V and 6 bases from J, with 17 bases between.

The chain employs TRBV5-6 and TRBJ1-5; D is ambiguous. The V and J ends lost 1 base and 7 bases respectively, with 6 bases between them. The germline gives CDR1 SGHDT, CDR2 YYEEEE. The CDR3 is 12 amino acids. The CDR3 region is CASSLNDQPQHF. The CDR3 DNA reads TGTGCCAGCAGCTTGAATGACCAGCCCCAGCATTTT.

This chain uses TRBV10-3 with TRBJ2-5; 11 bases line up with TRBD2. This CDR3 has 13 amino acids. The germline gives CDR1 ENHRY, CDR2 SYGVKD. V was clipped by 10 bases and J by 3 bases; unmatched bases: 4. CDR3: CATALAGEETQYF. DNA for the CDR3: TGTGCCACCGCACTAGCGGGGGAAGAGACCCAGTACTTC.

V and J are TRBV6-5 and TRBJ1-1; 9 nucleotides line up with TRBD1. The CDR3 length is 13 residues. CDR1 and CDR2 from the germline V gene are MNHEY and SVGAGI. V trimming: 3 bases; J trimming: 7 bases; junction bases outside the gene matches: 3. CDR3: CASSYPGQGEAFF. DNA of the CDR3: TGTGCCAGCAGTTATCCGGGACAGGGTGAAGCTTTCTTT.

This sequence joins TRBV5-8 and TRBJ1-1, with D perhaps matching TRBD1 (6 bases). The V gene's germline CDR1 is SGHTS and CDR2 YDEGEE. With 0 bases removed from V and 0 bases from J, the gap between germline ends came to 12 bases. The CDR3 spans 16 residues. The CDR3 sequence is CASSLAKTGMNTEAFF. For the CDR3, the DNA is TGTGCCAGCAGCTTGGCTAAAACAGGGATGAACACTGAAGCTTTCTTT.

The rearrangement links TRBV25-1 to TRBJ1-2; D unclear. V was pared by 0 bases and J by 2 bases, with 7 bases between. Per germline, CDR1 MGHDK and CDR2 SYGVNS. The CDR3 sequence is 14 residues long. The CDR3 sequence: CASSEYETNYGYTF. CDR3 nucleotides: TGTGCCAGCAGTGAATACGAGACGAACTATGGCTACACCTTC.

This clone was recorded a few times. This chain uses TRBV4-1 with TRBJ2-2; 7 nucleotides align to TRBD2. V dropped 0 bases and J dropped 8; count of bases not matched to a gene: 9. The length of the CDR3 is 16 residues. The germline CDR1 and CDR2 sequences are MGHRA and YSYEKL. The CDR3 sequence is CASSQEWRTRVGELFF. The DNA for the CDR3 is TGCGCCAGCAGCCAAGAATGGCGGACTAGAGTTGGGGAGCTGTTTTTT.

CDR3 in amino acids: CASRARQAGELFF. As DNA, the CDR3 is TGTGCCAGCAGAGCTCGACAGGCCGGGGAGCTGTTTTTT. J is TRBJ2-2 and V is TRBV2, with D possibly being TRBD1 (6 bases). The V and J ends lost 6 bases and 6 bases respectively, with 11 bases between them. CDR1 SNHLY and CDR2 FYNNEI come from the germline V gene. This CDR3 region has 13 residues. Looking up the rest from reference TRBV2 and TRBJ2-2 gives the full variable domain: EPEVTQTPSHQVTQMGQEVILRCVPISNHLYFYWYRQILGQKVEFLVSFYNNEISEKSEIFDDQFSVERPDGSNFTLKIRSTKLEDSAMYFCASRARQAGELFFGEGSRLTVL.

The rearrangement uses TRBV28 and TRBJ2-7; the D is unclear. The CDR3 is 13 residues long. The germline V gene has CDR1 MDHEN and CDR2 SYDVKM. V lost 5 bases to trimming and J lost 5 bases, with 13 bases between them. The CDR3 nucleotides read TGTGCCAGCAGTATAAGCTGGGTTCACGAGCAGTACTTC. This translates into CASSISWVHEQYF.

The chain links TRBV30 to TRBJ1-2, with D possibly TRBD1 on 5 matching bases. Germline values: CDR1 GTSNPN, CDR2 SVGIG (reference sequence). The germline V and J ends were trimmed by 2 bases and 2 bases, with 12 bases remaining between them. The CDR3 is 14 amino acids. This CDR3 is CAWSWAGWNYGYTF. The CDR3 coding sequence is TGTGCCTGGAGTTGGGCAGGGTGGAACTATGGCTACACCTTC.

This chain uses TRBV6-5 with TRBJ1-1; D is undetermined. CDR3 size: 13 residues. Per germline, CDR1 MNHEY and CDR2 SVGAGI. V was cut by 0 bases and J by 6 bases, with 8 bases left in between. The CDR3 DNA reads TGTGCCAGCAGTTACTCGCGACGGGCTGAAGCTTTCTTT. Translating it yields CASSYSRRAEAFF.

CDR3 sequence: CASSYSGYGYTF. The DNA for the CDR3 is TGTGCCAGCAGTTACTCAGGATATGGCTACACCTTC. The rearrangement uses TRBV6-6 and TRBJ1-2; no clear D gene. CDR1 and CDR2 from the germline V gene are MNHNY and SVGAGI (reference sequence). V lost 0 bases to trimming and J lost 5 bases, with 4 bases between them. There are 12 residues in the CDR3.

V is TRBV27 and J is TRBJ2-3; the D call may be TRBD1 or TRBD2 (5 bases each). The CDR3 runs to 16 residues. Germline CDR1 is MNHEY and CDR2 is SMNVEV (reference sequence). The V and J ends lost 1 base and 2 bases respectively, with 13 bases between them. This CDR3 reads CASSLYTGPHTDTQYF. For the CDR3, the DNA is TGTGCCAGCAGTTTATATACGGGGCCCCACACAGATACGCAGTATTTT.

The chain recombines TRBV4-2 with TRBJ1-2; tentatively, D is TRBD1 (5 bases). The V gene's germline CDR1 is LGHNA and CDR2 YNFKEQ. With 3 bases removed from V and 4 bases from J, the gap between germline ends came to 24 bases. This CDR3 has 18 residues. The CDR3 sequence: CASSHGWRGGAGSYGYTF. CDR3 bases: TGTGCCAGCAGCCACGGATGGCGGGGAGGGGCAGGTTCCTATGGCTACACCTTC.

V usage is TRBV18 and J usage is TRBJ1-5; TRBD1 might be the D (5 bases). Per the germline V gene, CDR1 is KGHSH and CDR2 is LQKENI. Trimming left V 3 bases short and J 7 bases short, with 25 bases between. CDR3 length: 18 residues. The CDR3 nucleotides are TGTGCCAGCTCACCCTCCCCCCCGACCGGGACTGAGGTACAGCCCCAGCATTTT. It translates to CASSPSPPTGTEVQPQHF.

This rearrangement joins TRBV6-6 to TRBJ2-7; TRBD1 is a possible D gene (7 bases). V was cut by 7 bases and J by 2 bases, with 15 bases left in between. This CDR3 is 14 amino acids long. The germline CDR1 and CDR2 sequences are MNHNY and SVGAGI (reference sequence). CDR3 in amino acids: CASKGQEGPYEQYF. In nucleotides, the CDR3 is TGTGCCAGCAAAGGACAGGAGGGACCCTACGAGCAGTACTTC.

The chain uses TRBV6-6 and TRBJ1-5, with D possibly being TRBD1 (6 bases). The germline V gene encodes CDR1 MNHNY and CDR2 SVGAGI (reference sequence). With 7 bases removed from V and 0 bases from J, the gap between germline ends came to 16 bases. This CDR3 has 16 amino acids. The chain's CDR3 is CASTYRGGLSNQPQHF. The CDR3 DNA reads as TGTGCCAGCACGTACCGCGGGGGGCTTAGCAATCAGCCCCAGCATTTT.

The chain is built from TRBV18 and TRBJ2-5; no definite D call. The V gene's germline CDR1 is KGHSH and CDR2 LQKENI. Trimming removed 10 bases at V and 2 bases at J, with 11 bases between. CDR3 size: 12 residues. The CDR3 region is CATSRGQETQYF. The DNA for the CDR3 is TGTGCCACCTCGAGAGGACAAGAGACCCAGTACTTC.

The genes are TRBV12-2 and TRBJ1-3. TRBV12-2 is an annotated pseudogene. This CDR3 region has 14 residues. CDR3 in DNA: TGTGCAAGTCGCCGACCCCGGACTGGAAACACCATATATTTT. The encoded protein is CASRRPRTGNTIYF.

The gene calls are TRBV11-3 and TRBJ2-3; no reliable D call. The length of the CDR3 is 13 residues. V was shortened by 1 base and J by 2 bases, with 4 bases between the two germline ends. CDR1 and CDR2 (germline): SGHNT, YENEEA. The CDR3 DNA sequence: TGTGCCAGCAGCTTAGTAAACACAGATACGCAGTATTTT. It specifies CASSLVNTDTQYF.

This chain uses TRBV10-3 with TRBJ2-7, with TRBD1 matching over 9 bases. V was pared by 5 bases and J by 7 bases, with 3 bases of the junction left unmatched. This CDR3 has 12 amino acids. Looked up from germline, CDR1 is ENHRY and CDR2 is SYGVKD. CDR3 nucleotide sequence: TGTGCCATCAGTCGGGACAGGGAAGAGCAGTACTTC. Its translation: CAISRDREEQYF.